Shown below are 12 T cell receptor beta chains from a single sample sequenced in a study of T cells in Graves' hyperthyroidism and ophthalmopathy. Amplified TCR beta CDR3 regions came from RNA transcripts. During a first-round RT-PCR of the TCR CDR3, the HTBI primer set was used. A single record per CDR3 protein comes from TCRdb applying MiXCR to the multiplex PCR reads. The sample has over 700,000 distinct CDR3 sequences; 30% to 40% are singletons. The sample taken for sequencing was blood. All receptors derive from a woman between 35 and 50 years old with Graves' hyperthyroidism.

Ten or more counts support this clonotype. The gene calls are TRBV20-1 and TRBJ2-5; 9 nucleotides align to TRBD1. J gave up 3 bases and V 0 bases, and 5 bases lay outside the gene matches. Germline loops: CDR1 DFQATT, CDR2 SNEGSKA (reference sequence). This CDR3 is 15 amino acids long. CDR3 nucleotides: TGCAGTGCTAGAGATGGCTGGACAGGGGAAGAGACCCAGTACTTC. It specifies CSARDGWTGEETQYF.

This chain uses TRBV7-8 with TRBJ1-2; D is undetermined. There are 14 residues in the CDR3. V lost 0 bases and J lost 0, with 5 bases in between. Germline V gene data show CDR1 as SGHVS and CDR2 as FQNEAQ. CDR3: CASSLALANYGYTF. For the CDR3, the DNA is TGTGCCAGCAGCTTAGCGTTAGCTAACTATGGCTACACCTTC.

This clonotype has more than one count but fewer than ten. In nucleotides, the CDR3 is TGTGCCAGTAGTACCCGGGCCCCGGTGGCCGGGGAGCTGTTTTTT. It encodes CASSTRAPVAGELFF. The chain employs TRBV19 and TRBJ2-2; no firm D call. The V end was cut by 4 bases, the J end by 6 bases, with 15 bases between. CDR3 length: 15 residues. Germline lookup yields CDR1 LNHDA and CDR2 SQIVND (reference sequence).

The chain joins TRBV15 to TRBJ2-3; TRBD1 agrees at 11 bases. Losses at the gene ends were 7 bases for V and 3 bases for J; bases not matched to a gene: 6. The CDR3 totals 15 residues. The germline CDR1 and CDR2 sequences are LNHNV and YYDKDF (reference sequence). The CDR3 spells CATTPGQGGTDTQYF. The CDR3 DNA follows: TGTGCCACCACCCCGGGACAGGGGGGAACAGATACGCAGTATTTT.

V usage is TRBV10-3 and J usage is TRBJ1-2, with TRBD1 matching 7 bases. CDR1 is ENHRY and CDR2 is SYGVKD in the germline V gene. The CDR3 is 15 amino acids. V shed 8 bases and J 3 bases; nucleotides not matched to a gene: 12. In nucleotides, the CDR3 is TGTGCCATCCGAAGACAGGGATCTCCAGACTATGGCTACACCTTC. Translation gives CAIRRQGSPDYGYTF.

At least ten counts were recorded for this clonotype. The gene calls are TRBV20-1 and TRBJ2-6; D ambiguous. Germline values: CDR1 DFQATT, CDR2 SNEGSKA (reference sequence). The CDR3 runs to 14 residues. Deletions cut 2 bases from V and 2 bases from J, with 7 bases between. CDR3 bases: TGCAGTGCTAGAACCAGGACTGGGGCCAACGTCCTGACTTTC. This translates into CSARTRTGANVLTF.

The V gene is TRBV12-3 or TRBV12-4, the J gene TRBJ1-1; no firm D call. Between the trimmed V and J ends, which lost 4 bases and 5 bases, there was a span of 17 bases. There are 15 residues in the CDR3. CDR3 bases: TGTGCCAGCAGTTACCCCCCCCGTTTTGGTACTGAAGCTTTCTTT. Its translation: CASSYPPRFGTEAFF.

This clonotype occurred many times. One end of the junction is discordant with germline, which a read error may explain. The chain has TRBV15 and TRBJ2-6; D gene unclear. Germline-derived CDR1 and CDR2 are LNHNV and YYDKDF (reference sequence). This CDR3 spans 16 amino acids. The chain's CDR3 is CAASRTDRSGANVLTF. The CDR3 region has the DNA TGTGCCGCCAGCAGGACCGACCGCTCTGGGGCCAACGTCCTGACTTTC.

CDR3 DNA sequence: TGTGCCAGCAGTTACCCAAGGACAGGGGCCTACGAGCAGTACTTC. Its protein product is CASSYPRTGAYEQYF. J is TRBJ2-7 and V is TRBV6-5; the match to TRBD1 covers 9 bases. In germline, CDR1 is MNHEY, CDR2 SVGAGI. The CDR3 is made up of 15 amino acids. The J segment lost 2 bases and the V segment lost 2 bases, leaving 4 bases of the junction unmatched.

V usage is TRBV7-2 and J usage is TRBJ1-2; no definite D call. Trimming pared 6 bases from V and 0 bases from J, leaving 8 bases between. The germline V gene has CDR1 SGHTA and CDR2 FQGNSA. The CDR3 sequence is 13 residues long. CDR3 residues: CASRPGANYGYTF. The CDR3 coding sequence is TGTGCCAGCAGGCCTGGAGCTAACTATGGCTACACCTTC.

The CDR3 nucleotides are TGTGCTGTGGGCGAGGCTGAGAATGGCTACACCTTC. Translated: CAVGEAENGYTF. This rearrangement joins TRBV19 to TRBJ1-2; no definite D call. The CDR3 sequence is 12 residues long. Germline CDR1 is LNHDA and CDR2 is SQIVND (reference sequence).

V and J are TRBV29-1 and TRBJ1-4; 7 bases agree with TRBD1. V was pared by 4 bases and J by 7 bases, with 9 bases of the junction left unmatched. This CDR3 contains 14 residues. CDR1 is SQVTM and CDR2 is ANQGSEA in the germline V gene. CDR3 region: CSVADRRRTEKLFF. As DNA, the CDR3 is TGCAGCGTTGCGGACAGGCGGCGTACTGAAAAACTGTTTTTT.